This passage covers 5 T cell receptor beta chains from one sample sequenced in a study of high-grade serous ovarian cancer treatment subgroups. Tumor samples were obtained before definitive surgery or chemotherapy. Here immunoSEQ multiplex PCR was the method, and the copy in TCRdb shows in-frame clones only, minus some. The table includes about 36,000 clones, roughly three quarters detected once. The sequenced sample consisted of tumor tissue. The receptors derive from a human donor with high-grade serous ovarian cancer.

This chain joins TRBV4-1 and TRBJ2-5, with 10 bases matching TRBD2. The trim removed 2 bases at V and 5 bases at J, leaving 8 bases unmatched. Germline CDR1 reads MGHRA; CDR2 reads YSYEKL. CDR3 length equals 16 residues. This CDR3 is CASSQWGLATGETQYF. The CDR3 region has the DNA TGCGCCAGCAGCCAATGGGGACTAGCGACGGGGGAGACCCAGTACTTC.

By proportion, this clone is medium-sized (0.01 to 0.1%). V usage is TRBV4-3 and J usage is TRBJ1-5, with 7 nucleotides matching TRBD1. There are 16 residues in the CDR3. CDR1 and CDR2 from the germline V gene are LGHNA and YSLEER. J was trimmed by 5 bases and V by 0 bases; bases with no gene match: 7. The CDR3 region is CASSQDRGTAHQPQHF. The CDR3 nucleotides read TGCGCCAGCAGCCAAGATAGAGGGACAGCCCATCAGCCCCAGCATTTT.

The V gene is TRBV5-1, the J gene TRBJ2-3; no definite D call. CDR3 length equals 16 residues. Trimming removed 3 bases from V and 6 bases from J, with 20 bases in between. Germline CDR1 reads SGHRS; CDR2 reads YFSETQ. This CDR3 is CASSWGNSPGWDTQYF. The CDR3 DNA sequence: TGCGCCAGCAGCTGGGGAAATAGCCCCGGCTGGGATACGCAGTATTTT.

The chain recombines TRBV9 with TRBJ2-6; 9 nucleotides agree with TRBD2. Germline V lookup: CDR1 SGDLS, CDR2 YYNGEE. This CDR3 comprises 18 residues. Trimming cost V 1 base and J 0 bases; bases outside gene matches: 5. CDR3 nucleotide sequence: TGTGCCAGCAGCGTAAGTGGACTAGCGATCTCTGGGGCCAACGTCCTGACTTTC. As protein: CASSVSGLAISGANVLTF.

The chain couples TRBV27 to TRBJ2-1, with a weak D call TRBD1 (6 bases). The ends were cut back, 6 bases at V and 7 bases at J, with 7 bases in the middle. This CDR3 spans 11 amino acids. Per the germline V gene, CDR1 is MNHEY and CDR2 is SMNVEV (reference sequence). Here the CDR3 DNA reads TGTGCCAGCAGACAGGGTAATGAGCAGTTCTTC. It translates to CASRQGNEQFF.